This TCR beta chain was found in a study of T-cell reconstitution after alpha-beta-depleted transplantation in children listed by TCRdb under 2016. As for the study more broadly: Using TCR repertoire profiling, the study quantitatively followed how T-cell immune reconstitution unfolded in children after TCRalphabeta/CD19-depleted allogeneic hematopoietic cell transplantation. What the research found in general, with its limitations: Apparently early alphabetaT-cell count recovery about two months after transplant reportedly relied on only several hundred rapidly expanded clones derived from non-depleted graft cells. The frequencies of hyperexpanded clones fell over the following months, and after one year, T-cell counts and TCRbeta diversity were mostly attributed to newly produced T cells. The high TCRbeta diversity at day 60 in some patients was ascribed to recipient T cells and intrathymic progenitors that had survived conditioning.

Taken with the paper, the label for treatment or condition translates to: allogeneic hematopoietic cell transplantation with graft depleted of TCRalphabeta T cells and CD19 B cells. The transplant recipients were children given TCRalphabeta/CD19-depleted allogeneic hematopoietic cell grafts. Library generation was performed with PCR. Data came from an Illumina HiSeq 2500. To normalize quantification of the TCRbeta repertoire, the TCR libraries were built with molecular barcoding that relied on unique molecular identifiers. In-frame beta chains were kept once TCRdb had trimmed the public reads at Q25 with fastp and called clones with MiXCR. Rows with a matching CDR3 protein are joined into one entry that keeps the most common DNA and genes. In all, the sample holds 440,000 or so distinct CDR3 sequences, and approximately 41% of those were seen once. The ten biggest clones cover 25% to 30% of the sample.

On this clonotype itself: The specificity of this receptor is unknown. One end of the junction does not line up with germline, which may come from a read error.

The CDR3 starts with the cysteine, ends with the phenylalanine, and has 12 residues. CDR3 DNA is the only sequence kept; it has 36 bases, read in frame from the first base. Based on the germline V gene (reference sequence), the CDR1 and CDR2 sequences are DFQATT and SNEGSKA. The sample here was PBMCs, taken before TCRalphabeta/CD19-depleted stem cell transplant. Here the chain combines TRBV20-1 and TRBJ2-7; the D gene cannot be resolved reliably. The receptor's source is a girl aged 2 to 10 with aplastic anemia, due to receive a stem cell transplant. The sequenced DNA is TGCAGTGCTAGACCTCGGGCTTACGAGCGGTACTTC. Its protein product is CSARPRAYERYF.